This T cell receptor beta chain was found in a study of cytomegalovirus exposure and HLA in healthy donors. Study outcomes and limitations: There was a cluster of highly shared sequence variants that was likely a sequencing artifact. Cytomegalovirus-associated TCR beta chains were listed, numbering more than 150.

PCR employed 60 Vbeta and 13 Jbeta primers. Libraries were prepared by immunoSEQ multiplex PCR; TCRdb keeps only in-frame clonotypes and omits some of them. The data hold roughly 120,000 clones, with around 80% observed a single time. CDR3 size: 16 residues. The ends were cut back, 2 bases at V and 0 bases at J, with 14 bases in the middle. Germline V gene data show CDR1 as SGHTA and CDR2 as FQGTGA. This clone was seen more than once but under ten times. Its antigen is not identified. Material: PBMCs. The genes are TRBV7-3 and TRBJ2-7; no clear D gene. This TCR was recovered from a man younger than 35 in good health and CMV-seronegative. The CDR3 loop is CASSLAMGASSYEQYV. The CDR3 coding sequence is TGTGCCAGCAGCTTAGCCATGGGCGCAAGCTCCTACGAGCAGTACGTC.